The 7 T cell receptor beta chains in this list originate from one sample, sequenced in a study of cytomegalovirus exposure and HLA in healthy donors. The PCR had 60 Vbeta and 13 Jbeta primers. Libraries were prepared by immunoSEQ multiplex PCR; TCRdb keeps only in-frame clonotypes and omits some of them. The sample contains around 130,000 clones, 65% to 85% of which appear only once. Sequenced: PBMCs. The source is a boy between 10 and 17 years old in good health and CMV-seronegative.

The CDR3 DNA reads as TGTGCCAGCAGCTTATGGACACTTAACACTGAAGCTTTCTTT. It translates to CASSLWTLNTEAFF. The rearrangement uses TRBV7-9 and TRBJ1-1; D is perhaps TRBD1 (5 bases). The CDR3 length is 14 residues. Trimming stripped 2 bases from V and 2 bases from J, with 9 bases between. Germline CDR1 is SEHNR and CDR2 is FQNEAQ (reference sequence).

The chain is built from TRBV4-3 and TRBJ1-1, with 7 bases aligning to TRBD1. The CDR3 sequence is 18 residues long. V was clipped by 0 bases and J by 4 bases; unmatched bases: 14. Looked up from germline, CDR1 is LGHNA and CDR2 is YSLEER. This CDR3 reads CASSQDLPGGRKGTEAFF. In DNA, the CDR3 is TGCGCCAGCAGCCAAGATTTACCAGGGGGGAGAAAGGGCACTGAAGCTTTCTTT.

The V gene is TRBV5-8, the J gene TRBJ2-1, with 9 bases matching TRBD1. Germline CDR1 reads SGHTS; CDR2 reads YDEGEE. The ends lost 3 bases at V and 7 bases at J; junction bases unmatched: 8. There are 15 residues in the CDR3. The CDR3 DNA reads as TGTGCCAGCAGCTGGGACAGGGTTAGGGCAAATGAGCAGTTCTTC. It specifies CASSWDRVRANEQFF.

The chain recombines TRBV4-3 with TRBJ2-1; D unresolved. CDR1 LGHNA and CDR2 YSLEER come from the germline V gene. Trimming removed 0 bases from V and 0 bases from J, with 9 bases in between. The CDR3 loop spans 16 amino acids. The CDR3 reads CASSQETALSYNEQFF. The CDR3 DNA reads as TGCGCCAGCAGCCAAGAAACTGCCCTCTCCTACAATGAGCAGTTCTTC.

This chain links TRBV2 with TRBJ1-1, with D tentatively TRBD1 (5 bases). The CDR3 is 16 amino acids. V was shortened by 3 bases and J by 3 bases, with 17 bases between the two germline ends. Germline CDR1 and CDR2: SNHLY and FYNNEI. The CDR3 nucleotides read TGTGCCAGCAGTGAGAGGTTGTTGGGAGGGGACACTGAAGCTTTCTTT. Its protein is CASSERLLGGDTEAFF. The complete variable domain, with remaining parts taken from reference TRBV2 and TRBJ1-1, reads EPEVTQTPSHQVTQMGQEVILRCVPISNHLYFYWYRQILGQKVEFLVSFYNNEISEKSEIFDDQFSVERPDGSNFTLKIRSTKLEDSAMYFCASSERLLGGDTEAFFGQGTRLTVV.

The rearrangement joins TRBV6-6 to TRBJ2-2, with TRBD1 matching over 9 bases. The J segment lost 6 bases and the V segment lost 8 bases, leaving 7 bases of the junction unmatched. The CDR3 covers 14 residues. The germline V gene has CDR1 MNHNY and CDR2 SVGAGI (reference sequence). CDR3 protein: CASWDREIAGELFF. Written as DNA, the CDR3 is TGTGCCAGCTGGGACAGGGAAATCGCCGGGGAGCTGTTTTTT.

The chain is built from TRBV7-9 and TRBJ2-1; TRBD2 is a possible D gene (7 bases). This CDR3 spans 17 amino acids. Trimming removed 5 bases from V and 6 bases from J, with 23 bases in between. CDR1 SEHNR and CDR2 FQNEAQ come from the germline V gene (reference sequence). CDR3 DNA: TGTGCCAGCAGCGGGGGGGACAACGGGAGCCCCCTCAATGAGCAGTTCTTC. Residues: CASSGGDNGSPLNEQFF.